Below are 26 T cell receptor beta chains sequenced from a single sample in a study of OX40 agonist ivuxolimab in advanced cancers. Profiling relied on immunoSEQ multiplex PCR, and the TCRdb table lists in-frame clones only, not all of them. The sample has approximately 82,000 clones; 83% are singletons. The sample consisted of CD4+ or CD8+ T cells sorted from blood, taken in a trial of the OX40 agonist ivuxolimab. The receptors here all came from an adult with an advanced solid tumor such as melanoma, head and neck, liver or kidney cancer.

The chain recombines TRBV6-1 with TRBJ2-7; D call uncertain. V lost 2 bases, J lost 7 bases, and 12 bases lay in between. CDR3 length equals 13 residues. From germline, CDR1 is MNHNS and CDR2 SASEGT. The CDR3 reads CASSEHSIWEQYF. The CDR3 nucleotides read TGTGCCAGCAGTGAACATTCAATCTGGGAGCAGTACTTC.

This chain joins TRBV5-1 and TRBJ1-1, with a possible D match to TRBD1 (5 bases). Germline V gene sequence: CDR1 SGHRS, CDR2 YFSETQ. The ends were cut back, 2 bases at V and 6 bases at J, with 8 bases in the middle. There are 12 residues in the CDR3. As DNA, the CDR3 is TGCGCCAGCAGCTTCGACAGAGCTGAAGCTTTCTTT. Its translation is CASSFDRAEAFF.

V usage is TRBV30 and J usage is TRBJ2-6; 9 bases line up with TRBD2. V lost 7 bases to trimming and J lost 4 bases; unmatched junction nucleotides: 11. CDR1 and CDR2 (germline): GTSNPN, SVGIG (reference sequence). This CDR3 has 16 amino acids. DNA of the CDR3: TGTGCCTACCACACTAAAGGACTAGCGGGGGCCAACGTCCTGACTTTC. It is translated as CAYHTKGLAGANVLTF.

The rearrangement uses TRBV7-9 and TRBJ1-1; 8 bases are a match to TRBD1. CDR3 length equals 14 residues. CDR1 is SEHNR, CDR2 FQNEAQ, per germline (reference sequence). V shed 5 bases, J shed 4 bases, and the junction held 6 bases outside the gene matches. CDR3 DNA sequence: TGTGCCAGCAGCCTGACAGGGGAGGGCACTGAAGCTTTCTTT. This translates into CASSLTGEGTEAFF. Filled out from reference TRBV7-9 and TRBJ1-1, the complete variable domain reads DTGVSQNPRHKITKRGQNVTFRCDPISEHNRLYWYRQTLGQGPEFLTYFQNEAQLEKSRLLSDRFSAERPKGSFSTLEIQRTEQGDSAMYLCASSLTGEGTEAFFGQGTRLTVV.

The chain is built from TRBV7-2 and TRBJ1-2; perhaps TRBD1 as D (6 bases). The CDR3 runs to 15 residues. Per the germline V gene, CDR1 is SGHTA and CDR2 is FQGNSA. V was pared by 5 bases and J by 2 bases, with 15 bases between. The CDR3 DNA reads TGTGCCAGCAGCCCCGCCGGGGGCAGGAACTATGGCTACACCTTC. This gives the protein CASSPAGGRNYGYTF. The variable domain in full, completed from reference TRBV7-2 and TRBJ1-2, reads GAGVSQSPSNKVTEKGKDVELRCDPISGHTALYWYRQSLGQGLEFLIYFQGNSAPDKSGLPSDRFSAERTGGSVSTLTIQRTQQEDSAVYLCASSPAGGRNYGYTFGSGTRLTVV.

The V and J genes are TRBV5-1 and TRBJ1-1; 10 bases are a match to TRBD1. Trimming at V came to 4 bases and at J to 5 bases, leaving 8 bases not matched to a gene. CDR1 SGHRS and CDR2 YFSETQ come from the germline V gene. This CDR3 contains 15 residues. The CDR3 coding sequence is TGCGCCAGCAGCGGGACAGGGGAGGGAGGGACTGAAGCTTTCTTT. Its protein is CASSGTGEGGTEAFF. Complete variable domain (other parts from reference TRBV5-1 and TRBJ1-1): KAGVTQTPRYLIKTRGQQVTLSCSPISGHRSVSWYQQTPGQGLQFLFEYFSETQRNKGNFPGRFSGRQFSNSRSEMNVSTLELGDSALYLCASSGTGEGGTEAFFGQGTRLTVV.

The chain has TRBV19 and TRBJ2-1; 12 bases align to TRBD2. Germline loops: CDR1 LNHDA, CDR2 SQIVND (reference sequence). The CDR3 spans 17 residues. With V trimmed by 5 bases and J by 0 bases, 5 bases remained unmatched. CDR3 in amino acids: CASSGTSGRSSYNEQFF. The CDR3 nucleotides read TGTGCCAGTAGTGGGACTAGCGGGCGGAGCTCCTACAATGAGCAGTTCTTC.

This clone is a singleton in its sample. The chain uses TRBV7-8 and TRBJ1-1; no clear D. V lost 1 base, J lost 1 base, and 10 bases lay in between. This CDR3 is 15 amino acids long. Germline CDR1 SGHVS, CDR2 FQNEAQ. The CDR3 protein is CASSLGTEWNTEAFF. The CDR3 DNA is TGTGCCAGCAGCTTAGGGACGGAATGGAACACTGAAGCTTTCTTT.

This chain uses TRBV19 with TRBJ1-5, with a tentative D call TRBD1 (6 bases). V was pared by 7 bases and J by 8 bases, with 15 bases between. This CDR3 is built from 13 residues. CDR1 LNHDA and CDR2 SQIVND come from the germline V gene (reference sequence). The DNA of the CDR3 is TGTGCCAGTATCTCAGGGGCGGGGAAGCCCCAGCATTTT. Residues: CASISGAGKPQHF.

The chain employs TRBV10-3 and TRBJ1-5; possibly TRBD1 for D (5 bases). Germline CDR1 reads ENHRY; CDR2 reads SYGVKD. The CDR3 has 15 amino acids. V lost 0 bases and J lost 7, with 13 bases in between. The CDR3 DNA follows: TGTGCCATCAGTGAGTCGATCGCAGGGAACCAGCCCCAGCATTTT. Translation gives CAISESIAGNQPQHF.

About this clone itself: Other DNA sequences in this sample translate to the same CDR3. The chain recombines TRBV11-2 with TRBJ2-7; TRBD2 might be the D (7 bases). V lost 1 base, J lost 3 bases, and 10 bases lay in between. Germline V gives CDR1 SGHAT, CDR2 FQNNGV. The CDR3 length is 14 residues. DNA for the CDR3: TGTGCCAGCAGCTTAGGAGGGGGGGGCTACGAGCAGTACTTC. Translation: CASSLGGGGYEQYF.

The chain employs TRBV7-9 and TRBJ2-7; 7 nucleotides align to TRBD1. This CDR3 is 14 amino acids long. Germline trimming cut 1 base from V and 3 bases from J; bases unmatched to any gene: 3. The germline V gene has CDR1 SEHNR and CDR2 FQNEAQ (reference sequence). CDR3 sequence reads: CASSLGNRGYEQYF. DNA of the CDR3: TGTGCCAGCAGCTTAGGGAACAGGGGCTACGAGCAGTACTTC.

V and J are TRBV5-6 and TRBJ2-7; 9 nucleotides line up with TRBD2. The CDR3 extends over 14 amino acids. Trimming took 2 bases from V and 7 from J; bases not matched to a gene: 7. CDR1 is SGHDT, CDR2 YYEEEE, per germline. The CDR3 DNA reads TGTGCCAGCAGCTTAGGGACTAGCCCCGGGGAGCAGTACTTC. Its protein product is CASSLGTSPGEQYF. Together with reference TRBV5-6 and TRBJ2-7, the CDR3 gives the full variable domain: DAGVTQSPTHLIKTRGQQVTLRCSPKSGHDTVSWYQQALGQGPQFIFQYYEEEERQRGNFPDRFSGHQFPNYSSELNVNALLLGDSALYLCASSLGTSPGEQYFGPGTRLTVT.

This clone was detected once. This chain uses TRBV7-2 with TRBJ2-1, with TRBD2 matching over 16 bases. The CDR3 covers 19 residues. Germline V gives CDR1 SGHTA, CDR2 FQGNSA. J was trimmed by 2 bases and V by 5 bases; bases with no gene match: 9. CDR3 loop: CASSTSGTSGGATYNEQFF. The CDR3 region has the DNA TGTGCCAGCAGCACATCCGGGACTAGCGGGGGGGCCACCTACAATGAGCAGTTCTTC.

The CDR3 DNA reads TGCGCCAGCAGCCAAGATCCCTCTAGCGGGGGGGCTAGCACAGATACGCAGTATTTT. Its translation is CASSQDPSSGGASTDTQYF. The chain employs TRBV4-1 and TRBJ2-3, with TRBD2 matching over 12 bases. The CDR3 covers 19 residues. Germline CDR1 reads MGHRA; CDR2 reads YSYEKL. V lost 0 bases and J lost 0; bases outside the gene matches: 7.

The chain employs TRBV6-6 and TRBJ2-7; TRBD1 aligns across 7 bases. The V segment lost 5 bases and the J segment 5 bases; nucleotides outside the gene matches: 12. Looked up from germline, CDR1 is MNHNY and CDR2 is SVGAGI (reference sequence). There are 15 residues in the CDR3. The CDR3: CASSRRQGIGNEQYF. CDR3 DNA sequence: TGTGCCAGCAGTCGGCGACAGGGTATAGGGAACGAGCAGTACTTC.

CDR3 bases: TGTGCCAGTAGGGGACTAAGCCCGCCTATAGATACGCAGTATTTT. Amino acids: CASRGLSPPIDTQYF. This chain joins TRBV19 and TRBJ2-3; 7 bases line up with TRBD2. After removal of 6 bases from V and 5 bases from J, the junction contained 11 bases not matched to a gene. The CDR3 totals 15 residues. Germline assignment: CDR1 LNHDA and CDR2 SQIVND (reference sequence).

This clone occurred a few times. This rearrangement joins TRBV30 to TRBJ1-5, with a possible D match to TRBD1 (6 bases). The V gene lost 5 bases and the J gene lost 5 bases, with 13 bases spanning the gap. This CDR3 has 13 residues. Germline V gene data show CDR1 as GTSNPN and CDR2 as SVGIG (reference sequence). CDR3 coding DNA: TGTGCCTGGTCCAGGGGTGGGGATCAGCCCCAGCATTTT. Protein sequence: CAWSRGGDQPQHF.

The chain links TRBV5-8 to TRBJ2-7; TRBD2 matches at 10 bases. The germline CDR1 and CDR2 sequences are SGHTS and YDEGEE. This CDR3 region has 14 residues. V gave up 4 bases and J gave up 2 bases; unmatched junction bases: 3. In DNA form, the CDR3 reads TGTGCCAGCAGCATAGCGGGGGGCCCCTACGAGCAGTACTTC. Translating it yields CASSIAGGPYEQYF.

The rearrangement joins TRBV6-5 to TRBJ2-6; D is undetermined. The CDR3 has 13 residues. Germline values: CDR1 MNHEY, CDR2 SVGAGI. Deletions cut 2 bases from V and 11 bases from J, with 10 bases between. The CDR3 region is CASSYPPMDVLTF. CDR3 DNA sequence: TGTGCCAGCAGTTACCCCCCTATGGACGTCCTGACTTTC.

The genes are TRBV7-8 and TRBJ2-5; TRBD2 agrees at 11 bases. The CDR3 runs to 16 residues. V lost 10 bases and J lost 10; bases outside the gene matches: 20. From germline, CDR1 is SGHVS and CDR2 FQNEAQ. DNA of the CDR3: TGTGCCACCTCATCCCAGGCTAGCGGGGGGCAGGGTGGCCAGTACTTC. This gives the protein CATSSQASGGQGGQYF.

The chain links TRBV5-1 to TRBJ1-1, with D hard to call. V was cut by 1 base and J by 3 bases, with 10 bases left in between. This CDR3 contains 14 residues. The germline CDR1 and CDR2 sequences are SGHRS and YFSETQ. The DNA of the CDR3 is TGCGCCAGCAGCTTGACGGGTGAGGACACTGAAGCTTTCTTT. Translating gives CASSLTGEDTEAFF.

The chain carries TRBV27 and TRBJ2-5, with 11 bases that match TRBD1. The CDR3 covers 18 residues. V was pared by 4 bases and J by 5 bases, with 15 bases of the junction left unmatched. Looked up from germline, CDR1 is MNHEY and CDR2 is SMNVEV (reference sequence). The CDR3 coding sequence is TGTGCCAGCAGTTCGACCTACCAGAGGACAGGGGGCCAGGAGACCCAGTACTTC. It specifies CASSSTYQRTGGQETQYF.

This CDR3 is CASSTGRPPYGYTF. The CDR3, as DNA: TGCGCCAGCAGCACGGGACGACCCCCCTATGGCTACACCTTC. This chain joins TRBV5-1 and TRBJ1-2; TRBD1 is a possible D gene (5 bases). The CDR3 has 14 residues. The germline CDR1 and CDR2 sequences are SGHRS and YFSETQ. Trimming shortened V by 4 bases and J by 4 bases, and 14 bases separated the two germline ends.

The CDR3 region is CASSSSHRGDGNTIYF. CDR3 DNA sequence: TGTGCCAGCAGTTCATCCCACAGGGGGGATGGAAACACCATATATTTT. The chain recombines TRBV27 with TRBJ1-3, with TRBD1 identical over 8 bases. The germline gives CDR1 MNHEY, CDR2 SMNVEV (reference sequence). This CDR3 is 16 amino acids long. Unmatched junction bases numbered 8, after V lost 4 bases and J lost 3 bases.

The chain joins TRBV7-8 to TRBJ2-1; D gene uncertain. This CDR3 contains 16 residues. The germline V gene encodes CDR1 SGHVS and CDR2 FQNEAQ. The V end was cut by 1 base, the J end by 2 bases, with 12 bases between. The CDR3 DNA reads TGTGCCAGCAGCTTAGAAATGGGGATCACCTACAATGAGCAGTTCTTC. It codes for CASSLEMGITYNEQFF.